Listed here are 15 T cell receptor beta chains from one sample, sequenced in a study of blood T cell repertoires in COVID-19. Method: immunoSEQ multiplex PCR; TCRdb's copy keeps in-frame clones and lacks some. This repertoire shows 95,000 to 110,000 clones, over 75% found once; its top ten account for 13%. Sequenced: peripheral blood. Receptors were obtained from a human donor in a cohort sampled during active or convalescent COVID-19.

The J gene is TRBJ1-4, the V gene TRBV7-2, with 9 bases fitting TRBD1. CDR1 and CDR2 (germline): SGHTA, FQGNSA. This CDR3 is built from 15 residues. V shed 5 bases, J shed 2 bases, and the junction held 3 bases outside the gene matches. CDR3 loop: CASSLTGGTNEKLFF. The CDR3 DNA is TGTGCCAGCAGCCTGACAGGGGGGACTAATGAAAAACTGTTTTTT.

The count of this clone is one. The J gene is TRBJ1-5, the V gene TRBV20-1, with D hard to call. CDR1 is DFQATT and CDR2 is SNEGSKA in the germline V gene (reference sequence). CDR3 length: 15 amino acids. V shed 5 bases and J shed 1 base, with 15 bases lying between them. The CDR3 protein is CSAGGLSRSNQPQHF. The CDR3 region has the DNA TGCAGTGCTGGTGGGCTCTCGCGGAGCAATCAGCCCCAGCATTTT.

The V gene is TRBV5-1, the J gene TRBJ1-2, with 7 bases that match TRBD1. V dropped 4 bases and J dropped 0; count of bases not matched to a gene: 6. CDR1 is SGHRS, CDR2 YFSETQ, per germline. This CDR3 has 15 residues. CDR3 in amino acids: CASSPDRVPNYGYTF. The DNA for the CDR3 is TGCGCCAGCAGCCCTGACAGGGTACCTAACTATGGCTACACCTTC.

V and J are TRBV5-1 and TRBJ1-4; D remains ambiguous. V was trimmed by 4 bases and J by 0 bases, leaving 13 bases between them. The CDR3 sequence is 16 residues long. Per germline, CDR1 SGHRS and CDR2 YFSETQ. The chain's CDR3 is CASSPSGGTTNEKLFF. CDR3 bases: TGCGCCAGCAGCCCCTCTGGAGGGACAACTAATGAAAAACTGTTTTTT.

The genes are TRBV24-1 and TRBJ2-1, with 9 bases aligning to TRBD1. Germline lookup yields CDR1 KGHDR and CDR2 SFDVKD. The CDR3 runs to 16 residues. V was pared by 0 bases and J by 7 bases, with 6 bases of the junction left unmatched. The CDR3 sequence is CATSDLGDRAANEQFF. CDR3 nucleotides: TGTGCCACCAGTGATTTGGGGGACAGGGCAGCTAATGAGCAGTTCTTC.

This rearrangement joins TRBV11-3 to TRBJ1-1; the D is unclear. The CDR3 loop spans 13 amino acids. The V gene lost 1 base and the J gene lost 11 bases, with 14 bases spanning the gap. The germline gives CDR1 SGHNT, CDR2 YENEEA. As DNA, the CDR3 is TGTGCCAGCAGCTTAGGTCTGGGGAGGGAGGCTTTCTTT. It yields the protein CASSLGLGREAFF.

The rearrangement uses TRBV19 and TRBJ1-1; TRBD1 might be the D (6 bases). CDR1 and CDR2 (germline): LNHDA, SQIVND (reference sequence). The CDR3 length is 17 residues. V was trimmed by 5 bases and J by 0 bases, leaving 19 bases between them. The CDR3 region is CASSVQGLSFLNTEAFF. CDR3 in DNA: TGTGCCAGTAGTGTACAGGGCCTTAGTTTCTTGAACACTGAAGCTTTCTTT.

V usage is TRBV5-6 and J usage is TRBJ2-2; D is unresolved. Trimming stripped 0 bases from V and 3 bases from J, with 6 bases between. CDR3 length: 14 amino acids. CDR1 SGHDT and CDR2 YYEEEE come from the germline V gene. The CDR3 spells CASSLGPYTGELFF. The CDR3 nucleotides read TGTGCCAGCAGCTTGGGTCCTTACACCGGGGAGCTGTTTTTT.

The gene calls are TRBV15 and TRBJ1-2; 9 bases line up with TRBD1. Germline CDR1 LNHNV, CDR2 YYDKDF (reference sequence). This CDR3 comprises 14 residues. V gave up 0 bases and J gave up 8 bases; unmatched junction bases: 4. CDR3: CATSRDPGTGGYTF. In DNA form, the CDR3 reads TGTGCCACCAGCAGAGATCCCGGGACAGGGGGCTACACCTTC.

The chain is built from TRBV3-1 (or the pseudogene TRBV3-2) and TRBJ1-6; TRBD1 matches 9 bases. The V gene end was trimmed by 4 bases and the J gene end by 7 bases; junction bases not matched to a gene: 5. CDR3 size: 15 residues. Looked up from germline, CDR1 is LGHDT and CDR2 is YNNKEL (reference sequence). In DNA, the CDR3 is TGTGCCAGCAGCCCCAGGACAGGGGAAAATTCACCCCTCCACTTT. It encodes CASSPRTGENSPLHF.

The chain carries TRBV6-5 and TRBJ1-5, with unresolved D. Germline CDR1 and CDR2: MNHEY and SVGAGI. The CDR3 sequence is 13 residues long. V was clipped by 5 bases and J by 4 bases, with 9 bases between them. The CDR3 is CASSPSRNQPQHF. CDR3 DNA sequence: TGTGCCAGCAGTCCGTCCAGGAATCAGCCCCAGCATTTT.

The gene calls are TRBV5-4 and TRBJ2-5, with 7 bases identical to TRBD1. Trimming cost V 4 bases and J 1 base; bases outside gene matches: 4. Germline-derived CDR1 and CDR2 are SGHNT and YYREEE (reference sequence). The CDR3 consists of 14 residues. CDR3 DNA sequence: TGTGCCAGCAGCCGGCAGGGGGTCCAAGAGACCCAGTACTTC. It codes for CASSRQGVQETQYF.

This rearrangement joins TRBV11-3 to TRBJ2-5; possibly TRBD2 for D (5 bases). Germline V lookup: CDR1 SGHNT, CDR2 YENEEA. The CDR3 has 16 residues. Trimming took off 2 bases at V and 4 bases at J, with 17 bases between the two ends. DNA of the CDR3: TGTGCCAGCAGCTTAAGGAGGAGCGGTAGCATAGAGACCCAGTACTTC. Translating gives CASSLRRSGSIETQYF.

The chain joins TRBV12-3 or TRBV12-4 to TRBJ2-3; D not resolved. This CDR3 has 12 amino acids. The V and J ends lost 10 bases and 1 base respectively, with 9 bases between them. CDR3 nucleotides: TGTGCCACTAACGGAGGCACAGATACGCAGTATTTT. This encodes CATNGGTDTQYF.

This clone was counted once. This rearrangement joins TRBV5-1 to TRBJ1-4, with 12 nucleotides matching TRBD1. CDR1 and CDR2 (germline): SGHRS, YFSETQ. This CDR3 spans 18 amino acids. V shed 4 bases, J shed 5 bases, and the junction held 12 bases outside the gene matches. CDR3 DNA sequence: TGCGCCAGCAGCGCGAACCGGGACAGGGGGCGTTCGAATGAAAAACTGTTTTTT. This gives the protein CASSANRDRGRSNEKLFF.